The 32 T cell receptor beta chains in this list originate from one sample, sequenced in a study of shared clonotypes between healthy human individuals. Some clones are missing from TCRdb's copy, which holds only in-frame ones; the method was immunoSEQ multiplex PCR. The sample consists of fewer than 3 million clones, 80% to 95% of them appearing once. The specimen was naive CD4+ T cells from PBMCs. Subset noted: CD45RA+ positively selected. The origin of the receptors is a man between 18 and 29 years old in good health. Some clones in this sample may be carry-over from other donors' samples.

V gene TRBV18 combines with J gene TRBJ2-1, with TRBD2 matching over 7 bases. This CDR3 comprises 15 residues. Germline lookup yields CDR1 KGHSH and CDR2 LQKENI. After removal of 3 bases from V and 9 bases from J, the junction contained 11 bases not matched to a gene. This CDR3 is CASSPLKGGPIEQFF. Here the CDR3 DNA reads TGTGCCAGCTCACCCCTGAAGGGAGGGCCAATTGAGCAGTTCTTC.

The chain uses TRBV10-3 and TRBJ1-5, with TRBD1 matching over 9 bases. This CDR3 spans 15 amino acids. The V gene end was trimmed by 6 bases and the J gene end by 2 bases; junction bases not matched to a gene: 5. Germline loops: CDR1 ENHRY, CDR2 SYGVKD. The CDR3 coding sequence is TGTGCCATCAGAGGGACAGGGATTGGCAATCAGCCCCAGCATTTT. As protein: CAIRGTGIGNQPQHF.

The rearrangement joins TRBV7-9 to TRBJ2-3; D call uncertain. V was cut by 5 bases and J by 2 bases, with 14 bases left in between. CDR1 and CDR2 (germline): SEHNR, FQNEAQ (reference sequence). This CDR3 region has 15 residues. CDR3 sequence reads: CASSLDISSTDTQYF. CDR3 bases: TGTGCCAGCAGCCTCGACATTTCCTCCACAGATACGCAGTATTTT.

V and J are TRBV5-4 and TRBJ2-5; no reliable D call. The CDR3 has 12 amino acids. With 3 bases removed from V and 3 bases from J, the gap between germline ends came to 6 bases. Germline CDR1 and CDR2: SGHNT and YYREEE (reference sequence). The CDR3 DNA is TGTGCCAGCAGCTCATTGAAAGAGACCCAGTACTTC. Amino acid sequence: CASSSLKETQYF.

The CDR3 reads CASSLDGGAGETQYF. The CDR3 DNA follows: TGTGCCAGCAGCTTAGACGGGGGGGCAGGAGAGACCCAGTACTTC. V and J are TRBV7-6 and TRBJ2-5, with TRBD2 matching 8 bases. CDR3 length: 15 amino acids. J was trimmed by 4 bases and V by 1 base; bases with no gene match: 5. Germline V gene sequence: CDR1 SGHVS, CDR2 FNYEAQ.

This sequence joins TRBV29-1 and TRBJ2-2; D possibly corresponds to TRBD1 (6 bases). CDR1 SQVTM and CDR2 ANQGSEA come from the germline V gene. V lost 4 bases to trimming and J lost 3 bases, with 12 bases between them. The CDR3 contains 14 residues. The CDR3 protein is CSVVPDSYTGELFF. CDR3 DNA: TGCAGCGTTGTTCCGGACAGTTACACCGGGGAGCTGTTTTTT.

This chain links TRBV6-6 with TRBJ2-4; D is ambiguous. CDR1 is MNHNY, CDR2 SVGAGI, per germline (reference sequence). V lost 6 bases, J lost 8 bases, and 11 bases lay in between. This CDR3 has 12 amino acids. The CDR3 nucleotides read TGTGCCAGCAGCCCTATGCAGGACATTCAGTACTTC. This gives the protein CASSPMQDIQYF.

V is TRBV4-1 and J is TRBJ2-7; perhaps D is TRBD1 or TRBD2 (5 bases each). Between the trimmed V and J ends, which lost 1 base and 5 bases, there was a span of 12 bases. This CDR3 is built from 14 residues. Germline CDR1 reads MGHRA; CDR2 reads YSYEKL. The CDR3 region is CASSQGGGWDEQYF. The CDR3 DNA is TGCGCCAGCAGCCAAGGTGGGGGATGGGACGAGCAGTACTTC.

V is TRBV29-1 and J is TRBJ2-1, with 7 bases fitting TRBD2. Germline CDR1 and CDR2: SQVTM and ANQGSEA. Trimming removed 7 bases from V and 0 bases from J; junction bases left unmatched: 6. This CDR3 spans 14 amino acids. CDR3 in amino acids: CSAQRGYSYNEQFF. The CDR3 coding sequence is TGCAGCGCTCAGCGGGGCTACTCCTACAATGAGCAGTTCTTC.

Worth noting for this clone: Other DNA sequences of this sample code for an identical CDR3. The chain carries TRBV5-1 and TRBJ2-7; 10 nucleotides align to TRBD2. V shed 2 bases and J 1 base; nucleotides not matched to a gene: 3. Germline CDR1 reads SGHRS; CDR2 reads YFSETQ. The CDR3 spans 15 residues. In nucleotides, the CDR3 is TGCGCCAGCAGCTTAGGGACTAGCGCATCCTACGAGCAGTACTTC. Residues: CASSLGTSASYEQYF.

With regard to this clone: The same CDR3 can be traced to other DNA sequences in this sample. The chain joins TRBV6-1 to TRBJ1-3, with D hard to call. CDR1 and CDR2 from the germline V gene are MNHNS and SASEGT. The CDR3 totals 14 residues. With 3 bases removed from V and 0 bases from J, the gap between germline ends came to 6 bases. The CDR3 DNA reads TGTGCCAGCAGTGAGTCGGGCTCTGGAAACACCATATATTTT. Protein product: CASSESGSGNTIYF.

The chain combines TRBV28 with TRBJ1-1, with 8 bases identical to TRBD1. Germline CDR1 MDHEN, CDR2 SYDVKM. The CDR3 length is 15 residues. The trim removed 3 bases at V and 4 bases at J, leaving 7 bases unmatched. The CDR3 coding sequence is TGTGCCAGCAGTTTGAGCAGGGGGCTCGGCACTGAAGCTTTCTTT. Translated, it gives CASSLSRGLGTEAFF. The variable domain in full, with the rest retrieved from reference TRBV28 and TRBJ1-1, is DVKVTQSSRYLVKRTGEKVFLECVQDMDHENMFWYRQDPGLGLRLIYFSYDVKMKEKGDIPEGYSVSREKKERFSLILESASTNQTSMYLCASSLSRGLGTEAFFGQGTRLTVV.

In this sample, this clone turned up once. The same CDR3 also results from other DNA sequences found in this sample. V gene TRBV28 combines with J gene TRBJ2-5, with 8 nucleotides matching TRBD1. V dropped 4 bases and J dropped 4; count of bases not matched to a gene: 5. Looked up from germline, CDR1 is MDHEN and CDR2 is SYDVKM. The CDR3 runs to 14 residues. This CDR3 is CASSSAGGGETQYF. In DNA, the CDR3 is TGTGCCAGCAGTTCCGCAGGGGGCGGAGAGACCCAGTACTTC.

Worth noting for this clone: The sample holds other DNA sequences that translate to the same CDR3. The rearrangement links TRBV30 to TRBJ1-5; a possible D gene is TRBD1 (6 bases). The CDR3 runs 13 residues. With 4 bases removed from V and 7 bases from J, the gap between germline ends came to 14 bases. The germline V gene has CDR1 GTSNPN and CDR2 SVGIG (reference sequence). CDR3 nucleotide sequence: TGTGCCTGGAATCGGGGGGCAGGGCAGCCCCAGCATTTT. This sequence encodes CAWNRGAGQPQHF.

This chain's CDR3 is CASSQDAAGETQYF. CDR3 sequence (DNA): TGCGCCAGCAGCCAAGATGCGGCAGGGGAGACCCAGTACTTC. The chain joins TRBV4-1 to TRBJ2-5; D perhaps matches TRBD1 (5 bases). This CDR3 region has 14 residues. The germline CDR1 and CDR2 sequences are MGHRA and YSYEKL. V was cut by 0 bases and J by 5 bases, with 10 bases left in between.

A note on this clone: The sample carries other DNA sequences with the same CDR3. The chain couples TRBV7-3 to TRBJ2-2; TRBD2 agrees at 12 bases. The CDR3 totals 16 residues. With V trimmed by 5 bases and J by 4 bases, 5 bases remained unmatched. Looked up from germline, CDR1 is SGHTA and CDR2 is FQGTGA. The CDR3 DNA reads TGTGCCAGCAGCCTGACTAGCGGGAGAGGCACCGGGGAGCTGTTTTTT. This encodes CASSLTSGRGTGELFF.

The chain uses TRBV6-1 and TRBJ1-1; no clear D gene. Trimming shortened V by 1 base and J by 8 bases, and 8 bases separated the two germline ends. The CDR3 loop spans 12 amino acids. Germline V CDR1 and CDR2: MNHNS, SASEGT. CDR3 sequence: CASSEGGIEAFF. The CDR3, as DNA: TGTGCCAGCAGTGAAGGGGGAATCGAAGCTTTCTTT.

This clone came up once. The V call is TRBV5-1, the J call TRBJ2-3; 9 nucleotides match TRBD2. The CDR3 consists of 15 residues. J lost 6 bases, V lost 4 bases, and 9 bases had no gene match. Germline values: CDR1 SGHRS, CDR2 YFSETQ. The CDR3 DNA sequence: TGCGCCAGCAGCGCTAGCGGGGACCCGACGGATACGCAGTATTTT. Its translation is CASSASGDPTDTQYF.

The CDR3 region has the DNA TGCGCCAGCAGCTTGGAAGCGGGCCCTTGGGATGAGCAGTTCTTC. This codes for CASSLEAGPWDEQFF. The chain links TRBV5-1 to TRBJ2-1; D is possibly TRBD2 (6 bases). CDR3 size: 15 residues. Between the trimmed V and J ends, which lost 0 bases and 8 bases, there was a span of 15 bases. In germline, CDR1 is SGHRS, CDR2 YFSETQ.

The CDR3 nucleotides are TGTGCCAGCACCATGCGGACTAGCGGGAGGAACTACGAGCAGTACTTC. As protein: CASTMRTSGRNYEQYF. This sequence joins TRBV27 and TRBJ2-7; 14 positions agree with TRBD2. Germline-derived CDR1 and CDR2 are MNHEY and SMNVEV (reference sequence). This CDR3 is built from 16 residues. The V and J ends lost 7 bases and 3 bases, in that order; junction bases with no gene match: 8.

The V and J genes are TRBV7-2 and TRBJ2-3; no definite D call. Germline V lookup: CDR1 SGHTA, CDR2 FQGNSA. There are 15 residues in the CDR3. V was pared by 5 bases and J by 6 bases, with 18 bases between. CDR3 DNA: TGTGCCAGCAGCGACCTCCGACGTATGATGGATACGCAGTATTTT. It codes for CASSDLRRMMDTQYF. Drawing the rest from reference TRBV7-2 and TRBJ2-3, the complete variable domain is GAGVSQSPSNKVTEKGKDVELRCDPISGHTALYWYRQSLGQGLEFLIYFQGNSAPDKSGLPSDRFSAERTGGSVSTLTIQRTQQEDSAVYLCASSDLRRMMDTQYFGPGTRLTVL.

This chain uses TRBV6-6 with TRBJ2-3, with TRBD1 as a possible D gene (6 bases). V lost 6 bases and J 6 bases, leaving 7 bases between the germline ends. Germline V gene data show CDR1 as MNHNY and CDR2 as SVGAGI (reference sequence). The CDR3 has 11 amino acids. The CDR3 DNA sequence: TGTGCCAGCAGGAGGGGGGATACGCAGTATTTT. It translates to CASRRGDTQYF.

The CDR3 sequence: CASSLAVDTEAFF. In DNA, the CDR3 is TGTGCCAGCAGCTTAGCCGTGGACACTGAAGCTTTCTTT. V is TRBV13 and J is TRBJ1-1; no definite D call. The V end lost 1 base, the J end lost 3 bases, and 6 bases lay between the germline ends. The CDR3 covers 13 residues. Per germline, CDR1 PRHDT and CDR2 FYEKMQ (reference sequence). Full variable domain (remainder filled in from reference TRBV13 and TRBJ1-1): AAGVIQSPRHLIKEKRETATLKCYPIPRHDTVYWYQQGPGQDPQFLISFYEKMQSDKGSIPDRFSAQQFSDYHSELNMSSLELGDSALYFCASSLAVDTEAFFGQGTRLTVV.

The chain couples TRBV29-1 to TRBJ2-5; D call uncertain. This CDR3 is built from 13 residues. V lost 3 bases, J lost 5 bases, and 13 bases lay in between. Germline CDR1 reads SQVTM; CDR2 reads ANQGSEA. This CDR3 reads CSVDSQTLETQYF. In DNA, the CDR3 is TGCAGCGTTGACTCGCAGACTTTGGAGACCCAGTACTTC.

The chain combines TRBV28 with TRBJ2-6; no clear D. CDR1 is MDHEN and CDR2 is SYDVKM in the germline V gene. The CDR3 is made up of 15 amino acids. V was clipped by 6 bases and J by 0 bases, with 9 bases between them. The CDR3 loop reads CASREGISGANVLTF. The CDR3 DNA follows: TGTGCCAGCAGGGAAGGGATCTCTGGGGCCAACGTCCTGACTTTC.

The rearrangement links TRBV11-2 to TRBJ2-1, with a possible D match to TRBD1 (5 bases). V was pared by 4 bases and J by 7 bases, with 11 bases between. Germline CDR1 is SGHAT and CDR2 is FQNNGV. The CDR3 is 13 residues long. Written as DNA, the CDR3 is TGTGCCAGCAGCTGGGGCCTGGGTAATGAGCAGTTCTTC. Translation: CASSWGLGNEQFF.

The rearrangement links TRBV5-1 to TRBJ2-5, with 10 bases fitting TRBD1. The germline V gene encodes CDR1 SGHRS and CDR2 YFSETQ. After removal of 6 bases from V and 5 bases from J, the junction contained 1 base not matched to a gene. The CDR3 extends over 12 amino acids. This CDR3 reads CASTGQGETQYF. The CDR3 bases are TGCGCCAGCACGGGACAGGGGGAGACCCAGTACTTC.

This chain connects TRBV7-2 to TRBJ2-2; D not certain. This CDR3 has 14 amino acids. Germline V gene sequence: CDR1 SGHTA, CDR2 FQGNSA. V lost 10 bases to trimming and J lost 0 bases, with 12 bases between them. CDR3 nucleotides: TGTGCCACCCACCCCCCAGCGAACACCGGGGAGCTGTTTTTT. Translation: CATHPPANTGELFF.

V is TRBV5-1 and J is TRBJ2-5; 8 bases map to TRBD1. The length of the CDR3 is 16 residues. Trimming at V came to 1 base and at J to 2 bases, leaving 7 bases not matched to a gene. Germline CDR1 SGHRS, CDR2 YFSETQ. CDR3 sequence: CASSLMGTGIQETQYF. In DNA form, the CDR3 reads TGCGCCAGCAGCTTGATGGGGACAGGAATTCAAGAGACCCAGTACTTC. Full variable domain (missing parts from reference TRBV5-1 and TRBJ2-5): KAGVTQTPRYLIKTRGQQVTLSCSPISGHRSVSWYQQTPGQGLQFLFEYFSETQRNKGNFPGRFSGRQFSNSRSEMNVSTLELGDSALYLCASSLMGTGIQETQYFGPGTRLLVL.

The CDR3 reads CAWGQGIETQYF. DNA of the CDR3: TGTGCCTGGGGACAGGGAATAGAGACCCAGTACTTC. The genes are TRBV30 and TRBJ2-5, with 8 bases identical to TRBD1. The CDR3 is made up of 12 amino acids. Germline V gives CDR1 GTSNPN, CDR2 SVGIG (reference sequence). J lost 4 bases, V lost 5 bases, and 3 bases had no gene match. The full variable domain, completed using reference TRBV30 and TRBJ2-5, is SQTIHQWPATLVQPVGSPLSLECTVEGTSNPNLYWYRQAAGRGLQLLFYSVGIGQISSEVPQNLSASRPQDRQFILSSKKLLLSDSGFYLCAWGQGIETQYFGPGTRLLVL.

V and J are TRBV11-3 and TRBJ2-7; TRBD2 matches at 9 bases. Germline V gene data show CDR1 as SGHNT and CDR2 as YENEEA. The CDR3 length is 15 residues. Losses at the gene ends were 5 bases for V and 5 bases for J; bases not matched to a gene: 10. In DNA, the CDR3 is TGTGCCAGCAGCCCCGGACTAGCGTTCCTCCACGAGCAGTACTTC. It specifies CASSPGLAFLHEQYF.

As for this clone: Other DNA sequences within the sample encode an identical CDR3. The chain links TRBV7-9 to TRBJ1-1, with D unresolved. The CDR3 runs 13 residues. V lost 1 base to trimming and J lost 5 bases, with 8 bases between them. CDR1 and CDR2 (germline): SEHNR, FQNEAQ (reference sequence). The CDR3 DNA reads TGTGCCAGCAGCTTAGTTCAGGTGACTGAAGCTTTCTTT. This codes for CASSLVQVTEAFF.